The T cell receptor beta chain described here comes from a study of T cell responses to AZD1222 COVID-19 vaccine. Deletions cut 6 bases from V and 0 bases from J, with 11 bases between. Germline V gene sequence: CDR1 SQVTM, CDR2 ANQGSEA. This CDR3 is built from 13 residues. A note on this clone: Its antigen is still unknown.

TCRdb keeps only in-frame clones here, not all; method: immunoSEQ multiplex PCR. The repertoire includes 170,000 or so clones, just over 90% of them detected once, and about 1.6% sits in the top ten. General observations from the study: The sample set comprised mostly white British donors with more females, and clonal diversity was possibly underestimated.

This sample comprised peripheral blood, obtained on day 0 of AZD1222 vaccination. The source of this sequence is an adult in good health. This sequence joins TRBV29-1 and TRBJ1-1, with a possible D match to TRBD1 (5 bases). This CDR3 reads CSVTGQMNTEAFF. In DNA form, the CDR3 reads TGCAGCGTCACGGGGCAGATGAACACTGAAGCTTTCTTT. Combining the CDR3 with reference TRBV29-1 and TRBJ1-1 gives the whole variable domain SAVISQKPSRDICQRGTSLTIQCQVDSQVTMMFWYRQQPGQSLTLIATANQGSEATYESGFVIDKFPISRPNLTFSTLTVSNMSPEDSSIYLCSVTGQMNTEAFFGQGTRLTVV.